A single sample gave rise to the 15 T cell receptor beta chains below, sequenced in a study of blood T cells in healthy people across ages. Alongside a J-beta primer mix, a sample-barcoded 5' primer served in a second PCR lasting about 6 to 11 cycles. Using its own MiXCR run on the 5' RACE reads, TCRdb lists one record per CDR3 protein. The sample shows some 790,000 distinct CDR3 sequences, more than 25% of them seen only once. Sequences were obtained from blood. Receptor source: an elderly woman in good health.

This chain links TRBV7-6 with TRBJ2-1, with 10 bases fitting TRBD2. The assigned J gene may be wrong: the sequence end matches TRBJ2-7 better. Germline CDR1 is SGHVS and CDR2 is FNYEAQ. The CDR3 extends over 16 amino acids. CDR3: CASSSASGGPYNEQYF. The CDR3 bases are TGTGCCAGCAGCTCGGCTAGCGGGGGACCTTACAATGAGCAGTACTTC.

Comment on this clonotype: A much bigger clone sits one base away, suggesting this may be a read error. J is TRBJ2-1 and V is TRBV6-1; 13 bases match TRBD2. CDR1 and CDR2 from the germline V gene are MNHNS and SASEGT. This CDR3 region has 19 residues. V shed 4 bases and J 0 bases; nucleotides not matched to a gene: 9. CDR3 nucleotides: TGTGCCAGCAGTGCCCCCGGGACTAGCGGGGCACCCTCCTACAATGAGCAGTTCTTC. Translated, it gives CASSAPGTSGAPSYNEQFF.

In this sample, this clonotype turned up many times. This chain links TRBV6-5 with TRBJ1-2; D is perhaps TRBD1 (5 bases). Germline CDR1 and CDR2: MNHEY and SVGAGI. Trimming shortened V by 8 bases and J by 4 bases, and 11 bases separated the two germline ends. The CDR3 is 12 residues long. The CDR3 loop is CASQGWGYGYTF. The CDR3 DNA is TGTGCCAGCCAGGGTTGGGGCTATGGCTACACCTTC.

Note on this clonotype: This may arise from a read error, as a much more abundant clone is one base away. V gene TRBV5-6 combines with J gene TRBJ2-1; either TRBD1 or TRBD2 may supply D (6 bases each). Matching the DNA end better, TRBJ2-7 makes the J call doubtful. Germline V gene data show CDR1 as SGHDT and CDR2 as YYEEEE. CDR3 length: 15 amino acids. The CDR3 DNA follows: TGTGGCTCAAGTGAGGGGGGTGCGGACTACAATGAGCAGTACTTC. Encoded protein: CGSSEGGADYNEQYF.

This clonotype was seen at least ten times. This chain connects TRBV12-3 or TRBV12-4 to TRBJ2-4, with D possibly being TRBD2 (6 bases). CDR3 size: 15 residues. The germline V and J ends were trimmed by 6 bases and 9 bases, with 21 bases remaining between them. The CDR3 coding sequence is TGTGCCAGCAGCCCCGGGAGAGTGGGCCATAGCATTCAGTACTTC. Its translation is CASSPGRVGHSIQYF.

This chain joins TRBV5-5 and TRBJ1-2; TRBD1 matches at 8 bases. The V and J ends lost 0 bases and 2 bases, in that order; junction bases with no gene match: 6. The length of the CDR3 is 16 residues. In germline, CDR1 is SGHKS, CDR2 YYEKEE (reference sequence). The CDR3: CASSLAQDRANYGYTF. In nucleotides, the CDR3 is TGTGCCAGCAGCTTGGCCCAGGACAGGGCCAACTATGGCTACACCTTC.

The CDR3 sequence: CASSFRRGGKNIQYF. In DNA, the CDR3 is TGTGCCAGCAGTTTCAGGAGGGGGGGAAAAAACATTCAGTACTTC. The chain couples TRBV12-3 or TRBV12-4 to TRBJ2-4; weak D call: TRBD2 (7 bases). The V gene lost 3 bases and the J gene lost 4 bases, with 13 bases spanning the gap. This CDR3 has 15 amino acids.

This clonotype was seen repeatedly, ten times or more. V is TRBV6-2 or TRBV6-3 and J is TRBJ2-4; D unresolved. The CDR3 sequence is 15 residues long. Germline assignment: CDR1 MNHEY and CDR2 SVGEGT. Trimming took 5 bases from V and 0 from J, leaving 11 bases between them. Here the CDR3 reads CASSHLRVAKNIQYF. CDR3 nucleotides: TGTGCCAGCAGTCACCTCCGGGTAGCCAAAAACATTCAGTACTTC.

This clonotype was seen at least ten times. The chain recombines TRBV14 with TRBJ2-1; 7 positions agree with TRBD2. J was trimmed by 3 bases and V by 0 bases; bases with no gene match: 5. Germline values: CDR1 SGHDN, CDR2 FVKESK. The CDR3 consists of 16 residues. The CDR3: CASSQDGGTFYNEQFF. In DNA, the CDR3 is TGTGCCAGCAGCCAAGACGGGGGGACTTTCTACAATGAGCAGTTCTTC.

The gene calls are TRBV5-1 and TRBJ2-5; maybe TRBD2 (5 bases). The CDR3 runs 13 residues. Germline CDR1 SGHRS, CDR2 YFSETQ. V was shortened by 4 bases and J by 11 bases, with 18 bases between the two germline ends. The CDR3 loop reads CASSLRLRAEQYF. The DNA for the CDR3 is TGCGCCAGCAGCCTAAGACTACGAGCTGAGCAGTACTTC. Full variable domain (outside the CDR3, taken from reference TRBV5-1 and TRBJ2-5): KAGVTQTPRYLIKTRGQQVTLSCSPISGHRSVSWYQQTPGQGLQFLFEYFSETQRNKGNFPGRFSGRQFSNSRSEMNVSTLELGDSALYLCASSLRLRAEQYFGPGTRLLVL.

On this clonotype: This may be a read error: a much more frequent sequence differs by one nucleotide. The chain is built from TRBV14 and TRBJ2-1; D not resolved. With the DNA end fitting TRBJ2-7 better, the J assignment may be wrong. Germline values: CDR1 SGHDN, CDR2 FVKESK. The CDR3 is 17 residues long. For the CDR3, the DNA is TGTGCCAGCAGCCAAGGGGTCAGCAGTAGCTCCTACAATGAGCAGTACTTC. It yields the protein CASSQGVSSSSYNEQYF.

The chain couples TRBV28 to TRBJ2-5; weak D call: TRBD1 (7 bases). The end of the DNA aligns better with TRBJ2-7, so the J call may be wrong. The CDR3 is 13 residues long. Germline CDR1 and CDR2: MDHEN and SYDVKM. The CDR3 is CASSSLQGGEQYF. CDR3 nucleotides: TGTGCCAGCAGTTCGCTCCAGGGGGGCGAGCAGTACTTC.

The chain recombines TRBV11-1 with TRBJ1-5; D ambiguous. The V gene's germline CDR1 is SGHAT and CDR2 FQDESV (reference sequence). The germline V and J ends were trimmed by 1 base and 9 bases, with 16 bases remaining between them. There are 15 residues in the CDR3. CDR3 amino acids: CASSLGGRCKGPQHF. CDR3 DNA sequence: TGTGCCAGCAGCTTAGGCGGCCGATGCAAAGGGCCCCAGCATTTT.

The chain joins TRBV24-1 to TRBJ1-2; TRBD1 is a possible D gene (5 bases). The CDR3 length is 15 residues. Germline V gene data show CDR1 as KGHDR and CDR2 as SFDVKD. Trimming cost V 0 bases and J 8 bases, with 15 bases left between them. The CDR3 is CATSDLGQGGTGYTF. CDR3 DNA: TGTGCCACCAGTGATTTGGGCCAGGGTGGGACCGGCTACACCTTC.

A few counts support this clonotype. The rearrangement joins TRBV28 to TRBJ1-2; a weak D match, TRBD1 (6 bases). V lost 7 bases to trimming and J lost 6 bases, with 18 bases between them. The length of the CDR3 is 14 residues. Germline V gene lookup returns CDR1 MDHEN and CDR2 SYDVKM. CDR3 protein: CASTSEGRGNGYTF. CDR3 nucleotide sequence: TGTGCCAGCACCTCTGAGGGGAGGGGGAATGGCTACACCTTC.